This is a list of T cell receptor beta chains from one sample in a study of blood T cell repertoires in COVID-19. TCRdb's copy holds only in-frame clones and misses some; the assay was immunoSEQ multiplex PCR. Of 150,000 to 200,000 clones in the sample, about 86% were seen once. The material sequenced was peripheral blood. The receptors were sampled from a human donor with acute or convalescent COVID-19. The donor label of this sample is uncertain. CDR3s include the opening cysteine and the closing phenylalanine or tryptophan. A D gene is named only where the DNA matches it firmly. A clone size is listed for some rows: how often the clone was seen (once, few, many), or a class if it is expanded.

cdr3_aa | cdr3_nt | d_call | clone_size | j_call | v_call
CSASSGVGNQPQHF | TGCAGTGCTAGTTCAGGGGTAGGAAATCAGCCCCAGCATTTT | NA | NA | TRBJ1-5 | TRBV20-1
CASSYGGGEYEQYF | TGTGCCAGCAGTTACGGGGGGGGAGAGTACGAGCAGTACTTC | TRBD2 | NA | TRBJ2-7 | TRBV6-2/TRBV6-3
CASSGVAGVMETQYF | TGTGCCAGCAGTGGGGTAGCGGGAGTGATGGAGACCCAGTACTTC | TRBD2 | NA | TRBJ2-5 | TRBV25-1
CASSPGTAYGYTF | TGTGCCAGCAGCCCAGGGACAGCTTATGGCTACACCTTC | TRBD1 | NA | TRBJ1-2 | TRBV3-1/TRBV3-2
CASSLGTTGNTIYF | TGTGCCAGCTCCCTCGGGACAACTGGAAACACCATATATTTT | NA | NA | TRBJ1-3 | TRBV18
CSASAGGGYTF | TGCAGTGCTAGTGCCGGGGGAGGCTACACCTTC | NA | NA | TRBJ1-2 | TRBV20-1
CASSTQGLGNQPQHF | TGTGCCAGCAGCACACAGGGGTTAGGAAATCAGCCCCAGCATTTT | TRBD1 | NA | TRBJ1-5 | TRBV6-6
CASSPGRSEKLFF | TGTGCCAGCAGCCCAGGAAGGTCCGAAAAACTGTTTTTT | NA | NA | TRBJ1-4 | TRBV7-2
CASSEEVPFYGYTF | TGTGCCAGCAGTGAGGAGGTTCCGTTCTATGGCTACACCTTC | NA | NA | TRBJ1-2 | TRBV2
CASSRRTGVLNTEAFF | TGTGCCAGCAGTAGACGGACAGGGGTATTGAACACTGAAGCTTTCTTT | TRBD1 | NA | TRBJ1-1 | TRBV27
CASSRLGVEGIQYF | TGTGCCAGCAGCCGACTAGGGGTCGAGGGCATTCAGTACTTC | NA | NA | TRBJ2-4 | TRBV3-1/TRBV3-2
CSASSQVDQPQHF | TGCAGTGCTAGTTCACAGGTCGATCAGCCCCAGCATTTT | NA | NA | TRBJ1-5 | TRBV20-1
CASSRGQGAWGYTF | TGTGCCAGCAGCCGGGGACAGGGGGCTTGGGGCTACACCTTC | TRBD1 | NA | TRBJ1-2 | TRBV5-6
CSADEGSGNTIYF | TGCAGCGCCGACGAGGGCTCTGGAAACACCATATATTTT | NA | NA | TRBJ1-3 | TRBV29-1
CASSGPGDYEQYF | TGTGCCAGCAGCGGGCCGGGAGACTACGAGCAGTACTTC | NA | NA | TRBJ2-7 | TRBV13
CASSSFLRAGLGYSYEQYF | TGTGCCAGCAGTTCCTTCCTTCGGGCGGGACTAGGCTACTCCTACGAGCAGTACTTC | TRBD2 | NA | TRBJ2-7 | TRBV28
CASRVLGTSGEQYF | TGTGCCAGCAGGGTTCTCGGGACTAGCGGCGAGCAGTACTTC | TRBD2 | NA | TRBJ2-7 | TRBV27
CASSSTGGDGNTIYF | TGCGCCAGCAGCTCGACAGGGGGCGATGGAAACACCATATATTTT | TRBD1 | NA | TRBJ1-3 | TRBV5-1
CASTRDSSSGANVLTF | TGTGCCAGCACCCGTGACAGCAGCTCTGGGGCCAACGTCCTGACTTTC | NA | once | TRBJ2-6 | TRBV7-6
CASSQDTEAFF | TGTGCCAGCAGCCAGGACACTGAAGCTTTCTTT | NA | NA | TRBJ1-1 | TRBV12-3/TRBV12-4